Presented here are 20 T cell receptor beta chains from one specimen sequenced in a study of early T cells in non-severe SARS-CoV-2 infection. TCRdb re-called the 5' RACE reads with MiXCR, one entry per CDR3 protein. The table includes fewer than 65,000 distinct CDR3 sequences, 9.5% to 15% detected once. The sequenced sample was whole blood. These receptors all stem from an adult who was a healthcare worker with PCR-confirmed SARS-CoV-2 infection or an uninfected control (not recorded which).

This clonotype occurred many times. This chain uses TRBV20-1 with TRBJ1-5, with a weak D call TRBD1 (5 bases). There are 15 residues in the CDR3. V was pared by 4 bases and J by 0 bases, with 13 bases between. Germline CDR1 and CDR2: DFQATT and SNEGSKA (reference sequence). In nucleotides, the CDR3 is TGCAGTGCTACAGGGTTGGGAGATAGCAATCAGCCCCAGCATTTT. Its protein is CSATGLGDSNQPQHF.

The V call is TRBV28, the J call TRBJ1-3; unclear D gene. V was trimmed by 6 bases and J by 0 bases, leaving 15 bases between them. In germline, CDR1 is MDHEN, CDR2 SYDVKM. The CDR3 length is 16 residues. The CDR3 here is CASSNPGQASGNTIYF. The CDR3 DNA reads as TGTGCCAGCAGCAACCCCGGCCAAGCCTCTGGAAACACCATATATTTT. Based on the CDR3 plus reference TRBV28 and TRBJ1-3, the full variable domain is DVKVTQSSRYLVKRTGEKVFLECVQDMDHENMFWYRQDPGLGLRLIYFSYDVKMKEKGDIPEGYSVSREKKERFSLILESASTNQTSMYLCASSNPGQASGNTIYFGEGSWLTVV.

This clonotype occurred a few times. The chain recombines TRBV12-3 or TRBV12-4 with TRBJ1-1, with TRBD1 as a possible D gene (5 bases). V gave up 9 bases and J gave up 3 bases, with 11 bases separating them. The CDR3 sequence is 12 residues long. The CDR3 nucleotides read TGTGCCAGTGGGGGGTATTACACTGAAGCTTTCTTT. This codes for CASGGYYTEAFF.

This clonotype was picked up a small number of times. The J gene is TRBJ2-5, the V gene TRBV11-2; D is unresolved. CDR3 length: 15 residues. V lost 2 bases and J 4 bases, leaving 14 bases between the germline ends. Germline lookup yields CDR1 SGHAT and CDR2 FQNNGV. CDR3: CASSLRSGTRETQYF. The CDR3 coding sequence is TGTGCCAGCAGCTTAAGGAGTGGTACCCGAGAGACCCAGTACTTC. Full variable domain (remainder filled in from reference TRBV11-2 and TRBJ2-5): EAGVAQSPRYKIIEKRQSVAFWCNPISGHATLYWYQQILGQGPKLLIQFQNNGVVDDSQLPKDRFSAERLKGVDSTLKIQPAKLEDSAVYLCASSLRSGTRETQYFGPGTRLLVL.

This clonotype was recorded at least ten times. V usage is TRBV7-8 and J usage is TRBJ1-6; D uncertain. Germline assignment: CDR1 SGHVS and CDR2 FQNEAQ. The CDR3 has 14 residues. Trimming took 1 base from V and 1 from J, leaving 2 bases between them. This CDR3 is CASSLESYNSPLHF. The CDR3, as DNA: TGTGCCAGCAGCTTAGAATCCTATAATTCACCCCTCCACTTT.

The J gene is TRBJ2-7, the V gene TRBV11-2; TRBD2 matches at 10 bases. The CDR3 covers 14 residues. V lost 6 bases and J lost 7; bases outside the gene matches: 9. The germline CDR1 and CDR2 sequences are SGHAT and FQNNGV. CDR3 sequence (DNA): TGTGCCAGCAGACGGACTAGCGGCCCCAGAGAGCAGTACTTC. It specifies CASRRTSGPREQYF.

There are many counts of this clonotype. The chain uses TRBV6-1 and TRBJ2-3; 7 bases map to TRBD2. This CDR3 contains 18 residues. J gave up 6 bases and V 2 bases, and 17 bases lay outside the gene matches. Germline assignment: CDR1 MNHNS and CDR2 SASEGT. The CDR3 sequence: CASSERGVSGAWTDTQYF. The CDR3 DNA reads as TGTGCCAGCAGTGAAAGGGGTGTGAGCGGGGCATGGACGGATACGCAGTATTTT.

Ten or more counts support this clonotype. This chain connects TRBV21-1 to TRBJ2-7; the DNA was not compared with TRBD1, the D call given in the table. TRBV21-1 represents a pseudogene. This CDR3 contains 16 residues. CDR3 sequence: CASSAPQGKGSYEQYF. CDR3 DNA sequence: TGTGCCAGCAGCGCCCCCCAGGGTAAGGGCTCCTACGAGCAGTACTTC.

The V gene is TRBV20-1, the J gene TRBJ2-5; D perhaps matches TRBD2 (7 bases). Trimming shortened V by 4 bases and J by 4 bases, and 16 bases separated the two germline ends. The germline CDR1 and CDR2 sequences are DFQATT and SNEGSKA (reference sequence). This CDR3 is built from 14 residues. The CDR3 sequence: CSATRGAGGETQYF. CDR3 nucleotides: TGCAGTGCTACCCGGGGGGCCGGGGGAGAGACCCAGTACTTC.

Comment on this clonotype: A much larger clone differs from this one at a single base, so this may be a read error. The CDR3 reads CASSPTGAREGFF. Here the CDR3 DNA reads TGTGCCAGCAGTCCCACAGGGGCTCGAGAGGGTTTCTTT. This chain joins TRBV6-6 and TRBJ1-1; TRBD1 agrees at 7 bases. The CDR3 contains 13 residues. J was trimmed by 13 bases and V by 5 bases; bases with no gene match: 13. Germline V gene data show CDR1 as MNHNY and CDR2 as SVGAGI (reference sequence).

This clonotype came up many times. The V gene is TRBV24-1, the J gene TRBJ2-3, with 7 bases matching TRBD2. Germline V gene data show CDR1 as KGHDR and CDR2 as SFDVKD. The CDR3 contains 15 residues. V lost 4 bases and J lost 6; bases outside the gene matches: 9. The CDR3 reads CATSDGLGLSDTQYF. DNA for the CDR3: TGTGCCACCAGTGACGGACTAGGTCTCTCGGATACGCAGTATTTT.

This clonotype was found a few times. An end of the junction does not agree with germline; a read error may underlie this. The J gene is TRBJ1-2, the V gene TRBV30; D possibly corresponds to TRBD1 (5 bases). The CDR3 is made up of 13 amino acids. Germline V gene data show CDR1 as GTSNPN and CDR2 as SVGIG (reference sequence). The CDR3 region has the DNA TGTGCCGGGAGGTCAGGACATAACTATGGCTACACCTTC. Translating it yields CAGRSGHNYGYTF.

The chain is built from TRBV5-1 and TRBJ1-1, with D uncertain. CDR1 and CDR2 (germline): SGHRS, YFSETQ. The CDR3 extends over 13 amino acids. Trimming cost V 2 bases and J 6 bases, with 11 bases left between them. DNA for the CDR3: TGCGCCAGCAGCTTTCGGGTTGGGGCTGAAGCTTTCTTT. Residues: CASSFRVGAEAFF. The full variable domain, its missing parts supplied by reference TRBV5-1 and TRBJ1-1, is KAGVTQTPRYLIKTRGQQVTLSCSPISGHRSVSWYQQTPGQGLQFLFEYFSETQRNKGNFPGRFSGRQFSNSRSEMNVSTLELGDSALYLCASSFRVGAEAFFGQGTRLTVV.

This clonotype was seen at least ten times. The chain joins TRBV5-6 to TRBJ2-7, with TRBD1 as a possible D gene (6 bases). The CDR3 is 13 residues long. Trimming took off 4 bases at V and 6 bases at J, with 14 bases between the two ends. Germline assignment: CDR1 SGHDT and CDR2 YYEEEE. The CDR3 loop reads CASSPHRASEQYF. In DNA form, the CDR3 reads TGTGCCAGCAGCCCGCACAGGGCCTCCGAGCAGTACTTC.

In this sample, this clonotype turned up a few times. The V call is TRBV7-9, the J call TRBJ2-1, with 12 bases that match TRBD2. The CDR3 sequence is 15 residues long. Germline V lookup: CDR1 SEHNR, CDR2 FQNEAQ (reference sequence). The V and J ends lost 5 bases and 6 bases, in that order; junction bases with no gene match: 5. This CDR3 reads CASSLTSGGLNEQFF. CDR3 DNA sequence: TGTGCCAGCAGCCTGACTAGCGGGGGCCTCAATGAGCAGTTCTTC.

This sequence joins TRBV29-1 and TRBJ1-5; a possible D gene is TRBD1 (5 bases). The CDR3 spans 14 residues. Germline lookup yields CDR1 SQVTM and CDR2 ANQGSEA. With 4 bases removed from V and 3 bases from J, the gap between germline ends came to 13 bases. The CDR3 DNA follows: TGCAGCGTTGCAGACAGCGGATTCAATCAGCCCCAGCATTTT. Amino acid sequence: CSVADSGFNQPQHF.

The V gene is TRBV29-1, the J gene TRBJ2-3; D not certain. CDR3 length equals 11 residues. V gave up 7 bases and J gave up 6 bases, with 11 bases separating them. CDR1 is SQVTM and CDR2 is ANQGSEA in the germline V gene. The DNA of the CDR3 is TGCAGCGCTAAGGTCGGGGATACGCAGTATTTT. Translated: CSAKVGDTQYF.

This clonotype was seen ten or more times. The V gene is TRBV29-1, the J gene TRBJ1-3; D perhaps matches TRBD1 (6 bases). Germline lookup yields CDR1 SQVTM and CDR2 ANQGSEA. The CDR3 runs 14 residues. The V and J ends lost 4 bases and 0 bases respectively, with 10 bases between them. The DNA for the CDR3 is TGCAGCGTTGCCCAGGGGAGCTCTGGAAACACCATATATTTT. It specifies CSVAQGSSGNTIYF.

The chain is built from TRBV9 and TRBJ2-2, with D maybe TRBD2 (6 bases). From germline, CDR1 is SGDLS and CDR2 YYNGEE. This CDR3 spans 16 amino acids. Trimming took 2 bases from V and 0 from J, leaving 11 bases between them. This chain's CDR3 is CASSVRLATNTGELFF. The CDR3 nucleotides read TGTGCCAGCAGCGTGAGGCTAGCGACGAACACCGGGGAGCTGTTTTTT.

This clonotype was counted only a few times. The chain couples TRBV6-1 to TRBJ1-6, with D tentatively TRBD1 (5 bases). The CDR3 is 16 residues long. The ends were cut back, 7 bases at V and 5 bases at J, with 18 bases in the middle. Germline V lookup: CDR1 MNHNS, CDR2 SASEGT. For the CDR3, the DNA is TGTGCCAGCATGTGGGGCAGCGCGCTAGATAATTCACCCCTCCACTTT. Residues: CASMWGSALDNSPLHF.